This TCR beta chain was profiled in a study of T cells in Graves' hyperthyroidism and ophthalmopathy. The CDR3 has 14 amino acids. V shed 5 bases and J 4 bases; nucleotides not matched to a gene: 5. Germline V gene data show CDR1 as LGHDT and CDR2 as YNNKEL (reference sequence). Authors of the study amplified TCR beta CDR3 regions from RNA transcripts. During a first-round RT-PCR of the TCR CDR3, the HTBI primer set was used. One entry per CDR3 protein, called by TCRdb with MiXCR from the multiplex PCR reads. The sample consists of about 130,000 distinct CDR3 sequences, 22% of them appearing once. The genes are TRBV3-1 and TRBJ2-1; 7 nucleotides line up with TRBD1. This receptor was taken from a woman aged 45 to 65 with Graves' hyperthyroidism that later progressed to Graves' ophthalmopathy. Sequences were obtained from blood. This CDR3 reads CASSTGTDYNEQFF. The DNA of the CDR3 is TGTGCCAGCAGCACCGGGACAGATTACAATGAGCAGTTCTTC.